A single sample gave rise to the 28 T cell receptor beta chains below, sequenced in a study of response to subunit inactivated influenza vaccine. TCRdb reanalysed the RT-PCR reads using MiXCR and keeps one entry per CDR3 protein. The sample lists more than 600,000 distinct CDR3 sequences; around 20% were seen once. Sequences were derived from PBMCs from blood, sampled 4 to 6 days after vaccination. The receptors originated from a middle-aged man who received an inactivated influenza vaccine.

In this sample, this clonotype turned up many times. The chain couples TRBV9 to TRBJ2-7; D uncertain. Trimming removed 0 bases from V and 4 bases from J, with 8 bases in between. This CDR3 is built from 13 residues. The germline V gene encodes CDR1 SGDLS and CDR2 YYNGEE. The CDR3 region has the DNA TGTGCCAGCAGCGTAGGTGTAGGATACGAGCAGTACTTC. Protein product: CASSVGVGYEQYF.

V and J are TRBV4-1 and TRBJ1-5, with D uncertain. CDR3 size: 14 residues. V dropped 4 bases and J dropped 3 bases, with 10 bases sitting between them. Germline CDR1 MGHRA, CDR2 YSYEKL. In DNA, the CDR3 is TGCGCCAGCAGCCGGACGAAATTCAATCAGCCCCAGCATTTT. This encodes CASSRTKFNQPQHF.

The chain employs TRBV5-1 and TRBJ1-2, with a possible D match to TRBD1 (5 bases). The CDR3 extends over 15 amino acids. Germline V gives CDR1 SGHRS, CDR2 YFSETQ. Trimming pared 2 bases from V and 6 bases from J, leaving 17 bases between. In DNA form, the CDR3 reads TGCGCCAGCAGCTTTTTTCCGGGACGGCAGGATGGCTACACCTTC. It encodes CASSFFPGRQDGYTF.

The J gene is TRBJ2-3, the V gene TRBV9; TRBD2 matches at 13 bases. With 3 bases clipped from V and 0 bases from J, the junction kept 7 bases outside the gene matches. CDR1 and CDR2 from the germline V gene are SGDLS and YYNGEE. This CDR3 region has 18 residues. This CDR3 reads CASSAGLAGDPSTDTQYF. The CDR3 nucleotides are TGTGCCAGCAGCGCCGGACTAGCGGGAGACCCCAGCACAGATACGCAGTATTTT.

This clonotype was seen only a few times. The chain links TRBV5-1 to TRBJ1-1; TRBD1 might be the D (6 bases). The length of the CDR3 is 13 residues. Trimming removed 5 bases at V and 6 bases at J, with 14 bases between. Germline V gene data show CDR1 as SGHRS and CDR2 as YFSETQ. CDR3 sequence (DNA): TGCGCCAGCAGACCCAACAGGGAAGCTGAAGCTTTCTTT. It is translated as CASRPNREAEAFF.

The CDR3 sequence is CSVRIPQGTGTGELFF. The CDR3 DNA is TGCAGCGTTCGAATCCCCCAGGGCACGGGCACCGGGGAGCTGTTTTTT. The V call is TRBV29-1, the J call TRBJ2-2; D is possibly TRBD1 (5 bases). CDR3 length equals 16 residues. Trimming pared 5 bases from V and 4 bases from J, leaving 20 bases between. The germline V gene encodes CDR1 SQVTM and CDR2 ANQGSEA.

V usage is TRBV4-1 and J usage is TRBJ1-5; D is unresolved. Germline CDR1 reads MGHRA; CDR2 reads YSYEKL. The CDR3 length is 13 residues. Trimming pared 1 base from V and 5 bases from J, leaving 6 bases between. CDR3 in amino acids: CASSQGTDQPQHF. In nucleotides, the CDR3 is TGCGCCAGCAGCCAAGGTACGGATCAGCCCCAGCATTTT.

The table lists this clonotype with many counts. The chain links TRBV12-3 or TRBV12-4 to TRBJ1-6; D remains ambiguous. This CDR3 has 12 residues. V lost 4 bases to trimming and J lost 10 bases, with 8 bases between them. Here the CDR3 reads CASSSLGSPLHF. CDR3 DNA: TGTGCCAGCAGTTCTCTAGGGTCACCCCTCCACTTT.

V is TRBV15 and J is TRBJ2-7; D possibly matches TRBD1 or TRBD2 (5 bases each). The CDR3 has 13 amino acids. CDR1 is LNHNV and CDR2 is YYDKDF in the germline V gene (reference sequence). Trimming shortened V by 6 bases and J by 3 bases, and 12 bases separated the two germline ends. The CDR3 sequence: CATSQGRNYEQYF. In DNA form, the CDR3 reads TGTGCCACCAGTCAGGGACGAAACTACGAGCAGTACTTC.

This chain links TRBV12-3 or TRBV12-4 with TRBJ2-4; the D is unclear. Trimming removed 2 bases at V and 8 bases at J, with 10 bases between. The CDR3 has 13 residues. The CDR3 DNA sequence: TGTGCCAGCAGTTTATTCAAAGAGCACATTCAGTACTTC. Translation gives CASSLFKEHIQYF.

This clonotype was observed a few times. This chain links TRBV6-2 or TRBV6-3 with TRBJ2-5, with a possible D match to TRBD1 (6 bases). CDR3 length: 15 amino acids. Germline V lookup: CDR1 MNHEY, CDR2 SVGEGT. V dropped 0 bases and J dropped 0 bases, with 8 bases sitting between them. The CDR3 protein is CASSYSGAYQETQYF. Written as DNA, the CDR3 is TGTGCCAGCAGTTACTCGGGGGCGTACCAAGAGACCCAGTACTTC.

The chain links TRBV12-3 or TRBV12-4 to TRBJ2-3; D remains ambiguous. This CDR3 spans 17 amino acids. The germline V and J ends were trimmed by 3 bases and 2 bases, with 18 bases remaining between them. The CDR3 sequence is CASSFLEQSRHTDTQYF. The CDR3 bases are TGTGCCAGCAGTTTTCTTGAACAATCTCGGCACACAGATACGCAGTATTTT.

This rearrangement joins TRBV5-1 to TRBJ1-3; 7 nucleotides match TRBD1. This CDR3 has 15 residues. V gave up 4 bases and J gave up 3 bases; unmatched junction bases: 7. The germline gives CDR1 SGHRS, CDR2 YFSETQ. CDR3 amino acids: CASSLRQGGGNTIYF. For the CDR3, the DNA is TGCGCCAGCAGCCTGCGACAGGGAGGTGGAAACACCATATATTTT.

The chain recombines TRBV10-3 with TRBJ2-7; 9 bases match TRBD1. Trimming removed 5 bases from V and 5 bases from J; junction bases left unmatched: 10. The CDR3 runs 15 residues. Germline loops: CDR1 ENHRY, CDR2 SYGVKD. The CDR3 DNA is TGTGCCATCAGTCCTTCGACAGGGGGGAAGAACGAGCAGTACTTC. It specifies CAISPSTGGKNEQYF.

The V gene is TRBV4-3, the J gene TRBJ2-3; a weak D match, TRBD2 (6 bases). Trimming removed 4 bases at V and 6 bases at J, with 17 bases between. CDR3 length equals 15 residues. The germline V gene encodes CDR1 LGHNA and CDR2 YSLEER. As DNA, the CDR3 is TGCGCCAGCAGCCGACACCGGGAGAGGGTGGATACGCAGTATTTT. Protein product: CASSRHRERVDTQYF.

A word on this clonotype: This may stem from a read error, because a much larger clone lies one nucleotide away. The chain couples TRBV29-1 to TRBJ2-1; D gene uncertain. This CDR3 comprises 12 residues. Germline lookup yields CDR1 SQVTM and CDR2 ANQGSEA. Deletions cut 8 bases from V and 3 bases from J, with 11 bases between. CDR3 loop: CSTVAGYNEQFF. The CDR3 DNA reads TGCAGCACCGTGGCAGGCTACAATGAGCAGTTCTTC.

Ten or more counts support this clonotype. The V call is TRBV7-2, the J call TRBJ2-1; TRBD2 aligns across 12 bases. Germline assignment: CDR1 SGHTA and CDR2 FQGNSA. The CDR3 totals 15 residues. Losses at the gene ends were 5 bases for V and 4 bases for J; bases not matched to a gene: 3. The CDR3 region has the DNA TGTGCCAGCAGCCCTAGCGGGGGGGAGTACAATGAGCAGTTCTTC. Translation: CASSPSGGEYNEQFF.

CDR3 residues: CASSRTGQGLDGYTF. The CDR3, as DNA: TGTGCCAGCAGCAGAACGGGACAGGGGCTCGATGGCTACACCTTC. V gene TRBV7-2 combines with J gene TRBJ1-2; 10 bases agree with TRBD1. The CDR3 spans 15 residues. Trimming took 5 bases from V and 6 from J; bases not matched to a gene: 9. Germline V lookup: CDR1 SGHTA, CDR2 FQGNSA.

This clonotype was found a few times. The genes are TRBV9 and TRBJ2-7; D may be TRBD1 (6 bases). Germline V lookup: CDR1 SGDLS, CDR2 YYNGEE. This CDR3 has 13 residues. Trimming removed 4 bases from V and 4 bases from J, with 12 bases in between. CDR3 nucleotide sequence: TGTGCCAGCAGCAAGGGACACTCTTACGAGCAGTACTTC. Protein product: CASSKGHSYEQYF.

This chain connects TRBV11-1 to TRBJ2-1, with D unclear. CDR3 length: 15 residues. From germline, CDR1 is SGHAT and CDR2 FQDESV (reference sequence). V lost 3 bases to trimming and J lost 6 bases, with 15 bases between them. The CDR3 sequence: CASSFEGAYSNEQFF. The CDR3 DNA is TGTGCCAGCAGCTTTGAAGGAGCATATTCCAATGAGCAGTTCTTC.

A few counts support this clonotype. The V and J genes are TRBV24-1 and TRBJ2-3; 8 bases agree with TRBD1. Germline V gives CDR1 KGHDR, CDR2 SFDVKD. V lost 3 bases and J lost 1; bases outside the gene matches: 8. There are 17 residues in the CDR3. The CDR3 nucleotides read TGTGCCACCAGTGATCCTCTACCGGGACAGGGCACAGATACGCAGTATTTT. Encoded protein: CATSDPLPGQGTDTQYF.

This chain connects TRBV16 to TRBJ2-5; D perhaps matches TRBD2 (5 bases). CDR3 length equals 15 residues. CDR1 and CDR2 (germline): KGHSY, FQNENV. The ends were cut back, 4 bases at V and 5 bases at J, with 17 bases in the middle. This chain's CDR3 is CASSRTGMAGETQYF. DNA for the CDR3: TGTGCCAGCAGCCGAACGGGGATGGCCGGGGAGACCCAGTACTTC.

This clonotype has only a few counts. The genes are TRBV28 and TRBJ2-3; TRBD2 matches 11 bases. The germline gives CDR1 MDHEN, CDR2 SYDVKM. The junction had 3 bases not matched to a gene; V was cut back by 2 bases and J by 2 bases. The CDR3 is 16 amino acids. Here the CDR3 reads CASSLGTSGHTDTQYF. In DNA, the CDR3 is TGTGCCAGCAGTTTAGGGACTAGCGGTCACACAGATACGCAGTATTTT.

CDR3 residues: CASSAKGPLTDTQYF. The CDR3 region has the DNA TGTGCCAGCAGCGCCAAAGGGCCTCTCACAGATACGCAGTATTTT. This chain joins TRBV7-6 and TRBJ2-3; D gene unclear. There are 15 residues in the CDR3. Per germline, CDR1 SGHVS and CDR2 FNYEAQ. Trimming stripped 5 bases from V and 2 bases from J, with 14 bases between.

This clonotype has only one observation. This chain uses TRBV27 with TRBJ2-3; D gene ambiguous. CDR3 length: 18 amino acids. CDR1 and CDR2 (germline): MNHEY, SMNVEV (reference sequence). V was clipped by 0 bases and J by 3 bases, with 19 bases between them. CDR3 sequence (DNA): TGTGCCAGCAGTTTATCGTCGAAGGCTAATCCACGTACAGATACGCAGTATTTT. Its translation: CASSLSSKANPRTDTQYF.

V usage is TRBV18 and J usage is TRBJ2-7; D gene uncertain. Trimming left V 2 bases short and J 6 bases short, with 8 bases between. CDR1 KGHSH and CDR2 LQKENI come from the germline V gene. The CDR3 runs to 12 residues. CDR3 DNA sequence: TGTGCCAGCTCACCAGGGCCGGTCGAGCAGTACTTC. This encodes CASSPGPVEQYF.

This clonotype appeared many times. The V call is TRBV20-1, the J call TRBJ2-7; the D gene could be TRBD1 or TRBD2 (6 bases each). V was clipped by 3 bases and J by 3 bases, with 18 bases between them. CDR1 is DFQATT and CDR2 is SNEGSKA in the germline V gene (reference sequence). This CDR3 region has 15 residues. The CDR3 DNA sequence: TGCAGTGCTAGCTCAAAGGGGGGTGAATTCTACGAGCAGTACTTC. Its translation: CSASSKGGEFYEQYF.

This clonotype appeared many times. The chain carries TRBV12-3 or TRBV12-4 and TRBJ2-3; D remains ambiguous. V gave up 1 base and J gave up 4 bases, with 15 bases separating them. The CDR3 length is 16 residues. CDR3 bases: TGTGCCAGCAGTTTAGTTGGTAGCCGGGCTTCAGATACGCAGTATTTT. It yields the protein CASSLVGSRASDTQYF.